Presented here are 20 T cell receptor beta chains from one specimen sequenced in a study of T-cell memory formation after mild COVID-19. TCRdb used MiXCR to reprocess the 5' RACE reads, holding one entry per CDR3 protein. The repertoire includes 200,000 to 250,000 distinct CDR3 sequences, over 9.5% of them detected once, and 3.5% to 4% sits in the top ten. The sequenced sample consisted of PBMCs or a T cell subset sorted from them (not recorded which). The receptors come from a man younger than 35 who had mild COVID-19 (a few samples of this study predate the infection). Cell type and time point are not known.

This chain connects TRBV2 to TRBJ2-7, with TRBD1 matching 8 bases. J gave up 3 bases and V 2 bases, and 3 bases lay outside the gene matches. Germline assignment: CDR1 SNHLY and CDR2 FYNNEI. The CDR3 totals 14 residues. The DNA of the CDR3 is TGTGCCAGCAGTGAACAGGGGGCGGACTACGAGCAGTACTTC. Protein: CASSEQGADYEQYF.

The chain couples TRBV4-2 to TRBJ1-1, with 11 bases matching TRBD1. CDR3 length: 14 residues. Germline V gene data show CDR1 as LGHNA and CDR2 as YNFKEQ. V shed 1 base, J shed 10 bases, and the junction held 5 bases outside the gene matches. The CDR3 sequence is CASSQGTGGDVAFF. The DNA for the CDR3 is TGTGCCAGCAGCCAAGGGACAGGGGGCGACGTAGCTTTCTTT.

The sample holds a few counts of this clonotype. This sequence joins TRBV10-3 and TRBJ2-2, with 11 bases that match TRBD1. Trimming removed 6 bases from V and 7 bases from J; junction bases left unmatched: 4. The CDR3 runs to 14 residues. Per germline, CDR1 ENHRY and CDR2 SYGVKD. The CDR3 loop reads CAIRDRGQGGELFF. DNA for the CDR3: TGTGCCATCAGGGACAGGGGGCAAGGCGGGGAGCTGTTTTTT.

This clonotype was recorded a few times. V gene TRBV5-1 combines with J gene TRBJ2-7; weak D call: TRBD1 (5 bases). Germline CDR1 reads SGHRS; CDR2 reads YFSETQ. V dropped 4 bases and J dropped 5 bases, with 19 bases sitting between them. This CDR3 is built from 15 residues. The CDR3 loop is CASSVQDTRTDEQYF. In nucleotides, the CDR3 is TGCGCCAGCAGCGTGCAGGACACCCGAACGGACGAGCAGTACTTC.

This sequence joins TRBV12-3 or TRBV12-4 and TRBJ2-2; D uncertain. CDR3 length: 17 amino acids. Trimming removed 6 bases at V and 0 bases at J, with 17 bases between. CDR3 sequence reads: CASREDGALPNTGELFF. In DNA, the CDR3 is TGTGCCAGCAGAGAAGACGGAGCCCTACCGAACACCGGGGAGCTGTTTTTT.

This rearrangement joins TRBV9 to TRBJ2-3; 9 bases line up with TRBD2. CDR1 and CDR2 from the germline V gene are SGDLS and YYNGEE. CDR3 length: 16 residues. The V and J ends lost 4 bases and 0 bases, in that order; junction bases with no gene match: 6. Here the CDR3 DNA reads TGTGCCAGCAGCATGGGACTAGCAGCTAGCACAGATACGCAGTATTTT. Translation: CASSMGLAASTDTQYF. The full variable domain, rest sourced from reference TRBV9 and TRBJ2-3, is DSGVTQTPKHLITATGQRVTLRCSPRSGDLSVYWYQQSLDQGLQFLIQYYNGEERAKGNILERFSAQQFPDLHSELNLSSLELGDSALYFCASSMGLAASTDTQYFGPGTRLTVL.

This clonotype was counted only a few times. The rearrangement links TRBV12-3 or TRBV12-4 to TRBJ1-1; TRBD1 aligns across 7 bases. CDR3 length: 14 residues. V was pared by 1 base and J by 7 bases, with 6 bases of the junction left unmatched. CDR3 nucleotides: TGTGCCAGCAGTTTAGTCCCGGGACAGCATGAAGCTTTCTTT. Residues: CASSLVPGQHEAFF.

The rearrangement joins TRBV5-1 to TRBJ1-1, with 7 bases identical to TRBD1. Germline assignment: CDR1 SGHRS and CDR2 YFSETQ. The CDR3 has 15 amino acids. Trimming cost V 4 bases and J 6 bases; bases outside gene matches: 12. DNA of the CDR3: TGCGCCAGCAGCGAAGGGACAGCGAAGGGACCTGAAGCTTTCTTT. Translation: CASSEGTAKGPEAFF.

This clonotype was recorded a few times. The rearrangement joins TRBV3-1 to TRBJ1-4; D is ambiguous. The germline gives CDR1 LGHDT, CDR2 YNNKEL (reference sequence). The CDR3 extends over 17 amino acids. V was pared by 0 bases and J by 0 bases, with 11 bases between. CDR3 in amino acids: CASSQDGQAATNEKLFF. In nucleotides, the CDR3 is TGTGCCAGCAGCCAAGATGGGCAGGCGGCAACTAATGAAAAACTGTTTTTT. The full variable domain, with the rest looked up from reference TRBV3-1 and TRBJ1-4, is DTAVSQTPKYLVTQMGNDKSIKCEQNLGHDTMYWYKQDSKKFLKIMFSYNNKELIINETVPNRFSPKSPDKAHLNLHINSLELGDSAVYFCASSQDGQAATNEKLFFGSGTQLSVL.

This clonotype has a count of ten or more. V usage is TRBV6-2 or TRBV6-3 and J usage is TRBJ2-2, with D unresolved. CDR3 length equals 14 residues. Germline loops: CDR1 MNHEY, CDR2 SVGEGT. V lost 4 bases, J lost 4 bases, and 10 bases lay in between. CDR3 nucleotide sequence: TGTGCCAGCAGTTCAATAGTGAGCACCGGGGAGCTGTTTTTT. This gives the protein CASSSIVSTGELFF.

This clonotype showed up just a few times. The CDR3 nucleotides are TGTGCCAGCTCACCGGGAGTAACCGCCTCTTACGAGCAGTACGTC. Protein: CASSPGVTASYEQYV. J is TRBJ2-7 and V is TRBV18, with a possible D match to TRBD2 (5 bases). The germline V and J ends were trimmed by 3 bases and 4 bases, with 16 bases remaining between them. This CDR3 region has 15 residues. From germline, CDR1 is KGHSH and CDR2 LQKENI.

V and J are TRBV20-1 and TRBJ2-3; the match to TRBD2 covers 11 bases. Per germline, CDR1 DFQATT and CDR2 SNEGSKA (reference sequence). This CDR3 has 16 amino acids. Unmatched junction bases numbered 8, after V lost 6 bases and J lost 0 bases. DNA for the CDR3: TGCAGTGCCGGGACTAGCGGATACTTTAGCACAGATACGCAGTATTTT. Residues: CSAGTSGYFSTDTQYF.

This clonotype has a handful of counts. The V gene is TRBV12-3 or TRBV12-4, the J gene TRBJ1-4, with 9 bases matching TRBD1. Trimming took 6 bases from V and 8 from J; bases not matched to a gene: 7. This CDR3 has 14 residues. The DNA for the CDR3 is TGTGCCAGCAGATCGAGACAGGGGGACGAAAAACTGTTTTTT. Amino acid sequence: CASRSRQGDEKLFF.

This clonotype was observed a handful of times. The chain combines TRBV28 with TRBJ2-5; D is uncertain. Looked up from germline, CDR1 is MDHEN and CDR2 is SYDVKM. The CDR3 sequence is 13 residues long. V lost 6 bases to trimming and J lost 5 bases, with 13 bases between them. The DNA of the CDR3 is TGTGCCAGCAGGACTGAGGAAGTCGAGACCCAGTACTTC. This codes for CASRTEEVETQYF.

The rearrangement joins TRBV5-5 to TRBJ1-2; D may be TRBD1 (6 bases). Germline V gene lookup returns CDR1 SGHKS and CDR2 YYEKEE (reference sequence). Trimming removed 0 bases from V and 2 bases from J, with 11 bases in between. This CDR3 region has 15 residues. CDR3 sequence: CASSLGGQGNYGYTF. The CDR3, as DNA: TGTGCCAGCAGCTTGGGCGGGCAGGGGAACTATGGCTACACCTTC.

CDR3: CSVTALNYGYTF. DNA of the CDR3: TGCAGCGTTACAGCGTTAAACTATGGCTACACCTTC. The chain combines TRBV29-1 with TRBJ1-2, with D unclear. Per germline, CDR1 SQVTM and CDR2 ANQGSEA. This CDR3 region has 12 residues. The V end lost 5 bases, the J end lost 2 bases, and 9 bases lay between the germline ends.

The chain joins TRBV7-2 to TRBJ2-5; 7 nucleotides line up with TRBD2. Germline V gives CDR1 SGHTA, CDR2 FQGNSA. The V segment lost 7 bases and the J segment 5 bases; nucleotides outside the gene matches: 7. The CDR3 covers 13 residues. The CDR3 loop reads CASTGRGAETQYF. CDR3 nucleotide sequence: TGTGCCAGCACTGGGAGGGGCGCGGAGACCCAGTACTTC.

This clonotype appeared many times. The genes are TRBV7-2 and TRBJ2-5; D call uncertain. Trimming left V 5 bases short and J 5 bases short, with 9 bases between. This CDR3 spans 12 amino acids. In germline, CDR1 is SGHTA, CDR2 FQGNSA. CDR3 in amino acids: CASSRRAETQYF. CDR3 nucleotides: TGTGCCAGCAGCCGTAGGGCGGAGACCCAGTACTTC.

In this sample, this clonotype turned up many times. The V call is TRBV11-2, the J call TRBJ2-2, with TRBD2 matching over 8 bases. Germline V lookup: CDR1 SGHAT, CDR2 FQNNGV. Trimming cost V 0 bases and J 3 bases; bases outside gene matches: 9. There are 18 residues in the CDR3. The CDR3 reads CASSLEAGGGIYTGELFF. DNA for the CDR3: TGTGCCAGCAGCTTAGAGGCCGGGGGGGGTATTTACACCGGGGAGCTGTTTTTT.

The CDR3 sequence is CASSFVRFNDEQYF. As DNA, the CDR3 is TGTGCCAGCAGCTTCGTCAGGTTCAATGACGAGCAGTACTTC. The chain employs TRBV7-2 and TRBJ2-7; no definite D call. The germline V gene has CDR1 SGHTA and CDR2 FQGNSA. The V end lost 3 bases, the J end lost 5 bases, and 14 bases lay between the germline ends. This CDR3 comprises 14 residues.